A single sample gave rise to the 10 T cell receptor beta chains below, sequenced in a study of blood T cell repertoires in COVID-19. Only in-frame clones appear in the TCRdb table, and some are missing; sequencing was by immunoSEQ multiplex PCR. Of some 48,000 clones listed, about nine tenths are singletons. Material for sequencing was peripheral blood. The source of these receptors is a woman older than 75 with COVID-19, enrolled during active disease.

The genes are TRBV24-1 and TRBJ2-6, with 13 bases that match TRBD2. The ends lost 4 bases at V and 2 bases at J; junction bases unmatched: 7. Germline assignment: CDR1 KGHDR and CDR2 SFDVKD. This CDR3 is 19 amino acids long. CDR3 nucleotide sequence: TGTGCCACCAGTGACCAGACTAGCGGGGGGCCGCCTGGGGCCAACGTCCTGACTTTC. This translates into CATSDQTSGGPPGANVLTF.

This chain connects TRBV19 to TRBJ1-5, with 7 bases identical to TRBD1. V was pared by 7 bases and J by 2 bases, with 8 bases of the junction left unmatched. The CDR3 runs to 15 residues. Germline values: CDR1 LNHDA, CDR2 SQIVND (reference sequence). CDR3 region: CASKGTVRGNQPQHF. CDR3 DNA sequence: TGTGCCAGTAAGGGGACAGTTCGCGGCAATCAGCCCCAGCATTTT.

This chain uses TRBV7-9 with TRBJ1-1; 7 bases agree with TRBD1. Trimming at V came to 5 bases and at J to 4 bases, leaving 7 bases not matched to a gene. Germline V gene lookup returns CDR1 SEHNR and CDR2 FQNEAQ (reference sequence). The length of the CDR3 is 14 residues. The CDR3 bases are TGTGCCAGCAGCCCTCAGGGGGAGATCACTGAAGCTTTCTTT. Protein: CASSPQGEITEAFF.

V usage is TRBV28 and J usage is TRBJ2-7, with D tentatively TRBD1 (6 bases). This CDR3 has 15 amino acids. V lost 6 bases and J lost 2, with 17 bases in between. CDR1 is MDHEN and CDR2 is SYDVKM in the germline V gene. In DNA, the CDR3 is TGTGCCAGCAGGCTTCGACAGGTTGACCCCTACGAGCAGTACTTC. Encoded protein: CASRLRQVDPYEQYF.

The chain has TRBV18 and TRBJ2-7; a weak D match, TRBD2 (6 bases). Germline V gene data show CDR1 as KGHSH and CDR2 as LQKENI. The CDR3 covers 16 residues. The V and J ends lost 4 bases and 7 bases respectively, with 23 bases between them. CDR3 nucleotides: TGTGCCAGCTCACTTACCCAAGGGCGCCAGGCGGGGGAGCAGTACTTC. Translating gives CASSLTQGRQAGEQYF.

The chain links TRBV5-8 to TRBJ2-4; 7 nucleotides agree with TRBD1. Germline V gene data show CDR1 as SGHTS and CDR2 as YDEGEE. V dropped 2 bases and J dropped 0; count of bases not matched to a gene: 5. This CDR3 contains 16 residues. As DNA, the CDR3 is TGTGCCAGCAGCTTCGAGACAGGGACAGCCAAAAACATTCAGTACTTC. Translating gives CASSFETGTAKNIQYF.

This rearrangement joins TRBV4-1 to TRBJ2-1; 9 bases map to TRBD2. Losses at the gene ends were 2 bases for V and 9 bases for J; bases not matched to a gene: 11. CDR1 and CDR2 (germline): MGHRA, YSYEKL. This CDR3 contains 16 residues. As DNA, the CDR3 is TGCGCCAGCAGCCAACCCGGGGGGACTAGCCGAGGTGAGCAGTTCTTC. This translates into CASSQPGGTSRGEQFF.

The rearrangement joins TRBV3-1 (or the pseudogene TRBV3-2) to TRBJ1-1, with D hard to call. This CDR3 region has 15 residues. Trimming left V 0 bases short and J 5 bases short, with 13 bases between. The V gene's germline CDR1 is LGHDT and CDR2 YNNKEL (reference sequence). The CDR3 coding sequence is TGTGCCAGCAGCCAAGATTTCCGGGGAGTGACTGAAGCTTTCTTT. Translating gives CASSQDFRGVTEAFF.

CDR3 nucleotides: TGTGCCAGCAGTGAAGCGGGAGTAGGGGAGACCCAGTACTTC. Translating it yields CASSEAGVGETQYF. The chain links TRBV3-1 (or the pseudogene TRBV3-2) to TRBJ2-5; 8 positions match TRBD2. The CDR3 totals 14 residues. CDR1 and CDR2 (germline): LGHDT, YNNKEL (reference sequence). V lost 6 bases, J lost 5 bases, and 8 bases stayed unmatched.

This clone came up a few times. CDR3 in amino acids: CASSETGGLEAFF. CDR3 nucleotide sequence: TGTGCCAGCAGTGAAACGGGAGGGCTCGAAGCTTTCTTT. The rearrangement joins TRBV6-1 to TRBJ1-1, with no clear D. This CDR3 region has 13 residues. Looked up from germline, CDR1 is MNHNS and CDR2 is SASEGT. V was cut by 2 bases and J by 8 bases, with 12 bases left in between.